The source of this T cell receptor beta chain is a study of CD8+ T cells in alopecia areata. Turning to the study itself: Administration of oral tofacitinib to treated patients was at 5 to 10 mg twice daily. Tofacitinib therapy lasting 6 to 18 months was followed by 6 months off drug. Scoring of severity for treated patients was based on percentage of affected scalp area. General observations from the study: Persistence of many expanded lesional clones was seen in scalp and blood during tofacitinib.

As to this clone: What it recognizes is unknown.

CDR1 SGHAT and CDR2 FQNNGV come from the germline V gene. V was trimmed by 8 bases and J by 0 bases, leaving 14 bases between them. The CDR3 contains 15 residues. Extraction of RNA preceded its reverse transcription into cDNA, which served as the sequencing template. Sequencing was performed with immunoSEQ multiplex PCR; in TCRdb, only in-frame clones are kept and a portion is missing. This sample yields around 190,000 clones, of which 45% to 75% are seen a single time; 0.65% to 0.7% belongs to the top ten. Sample treatment: oral pan-JAK inhibitor, 5-10 mg twice daily. The sample here was CD4+ T cells sorted from blood, taken at week 4, from a patient treated with tofacitinib. The chain couples TRBV11-2 to TRBJ1-3; maybe TRBD1 (5 bases). This TCR derives from a human donor with alopecia areata. The DNA for the CDR3 is TGTGCCAGCCGCCCGGGGGGTCACTCTGGAAACACCATATATTTT. It translates to CASRPGGHSGNTIYF.